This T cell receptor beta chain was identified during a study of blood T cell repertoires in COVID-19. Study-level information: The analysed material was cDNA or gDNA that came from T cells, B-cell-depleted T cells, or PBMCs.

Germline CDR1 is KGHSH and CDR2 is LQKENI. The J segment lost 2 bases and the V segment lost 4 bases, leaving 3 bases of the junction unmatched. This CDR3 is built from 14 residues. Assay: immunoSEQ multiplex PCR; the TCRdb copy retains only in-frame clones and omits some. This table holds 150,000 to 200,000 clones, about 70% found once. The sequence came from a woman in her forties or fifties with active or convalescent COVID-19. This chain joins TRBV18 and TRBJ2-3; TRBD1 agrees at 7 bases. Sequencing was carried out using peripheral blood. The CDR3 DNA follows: TGTGCCAGCTCACGGGACAGTCTCACAGATACGCAGTATTTT. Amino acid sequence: CASSRDSLTDTQYF.